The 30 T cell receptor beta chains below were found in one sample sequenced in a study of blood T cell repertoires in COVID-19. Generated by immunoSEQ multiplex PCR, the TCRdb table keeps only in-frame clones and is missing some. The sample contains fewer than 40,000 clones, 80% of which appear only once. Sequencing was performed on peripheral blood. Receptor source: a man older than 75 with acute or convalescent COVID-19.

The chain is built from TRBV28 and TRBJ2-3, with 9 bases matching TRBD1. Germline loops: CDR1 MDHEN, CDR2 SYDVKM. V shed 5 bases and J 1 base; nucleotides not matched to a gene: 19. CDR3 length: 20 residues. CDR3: CASSTTAGTGRLRGTDTQYF. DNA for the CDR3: TGTGCCAGCAGTACTACTGCGGGGACAGGGAGGTTACGGGGCACAGATACGCAGTATTTT.

The CDR3 sequence: CASSYSRTPRVTEAFF. The CDR3 bases are TGTGCCAGCAGTTACTCAAGAACACCGAGGGTCACTGAAGCTTTCTTT. V gene TRBV6-5 combines with J gene TRBJ1-1; D not certain. CDR1 MNHEY and CDR2 SVGAGI come from the germline V gene. Trimming shortened V by 0 bases and J by 4 bases, and 15 bases separated the two germline ends. The CDR3 covers 16 residues.

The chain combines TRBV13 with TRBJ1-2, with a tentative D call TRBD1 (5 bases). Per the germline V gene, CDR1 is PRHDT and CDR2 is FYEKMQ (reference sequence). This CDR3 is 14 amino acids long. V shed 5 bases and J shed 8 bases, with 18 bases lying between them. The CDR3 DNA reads TGTGCCAGCAGCCCCCGACTAGGGGTTAGAGGCTACACCTTC. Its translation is CASSPRLGVRGYTF.

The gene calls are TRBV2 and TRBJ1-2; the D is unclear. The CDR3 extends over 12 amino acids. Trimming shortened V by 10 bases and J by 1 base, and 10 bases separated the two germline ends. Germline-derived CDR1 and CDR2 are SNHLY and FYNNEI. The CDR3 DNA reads TGTGCCACCAGAGGAGTTAACTATGGCTACACCTTC. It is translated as CATRGVNYGYTF. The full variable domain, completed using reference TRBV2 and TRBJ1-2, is EPEVTQTPSHQVTQMGQEVILRCVPISNHLYFYWYRQILGQKVEFLVSFYNNEISEKSEIFDDQFSVERPDGSNFTLKIRSTKLEDSAMYFCATRGVNYGYTFGSGTRLTVV.

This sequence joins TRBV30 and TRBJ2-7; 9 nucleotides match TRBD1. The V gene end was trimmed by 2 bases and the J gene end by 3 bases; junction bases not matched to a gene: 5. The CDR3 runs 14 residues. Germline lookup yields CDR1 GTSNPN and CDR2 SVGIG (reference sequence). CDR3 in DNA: TGTGCCTGGAGTCGGACAGGGGCCGACTACGAGCAGTACTTC. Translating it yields CAWSRTGADYEQYF.

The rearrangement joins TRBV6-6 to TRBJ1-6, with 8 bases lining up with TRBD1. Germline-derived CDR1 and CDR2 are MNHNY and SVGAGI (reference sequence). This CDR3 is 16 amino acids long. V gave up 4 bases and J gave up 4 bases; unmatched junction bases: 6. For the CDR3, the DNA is TGTGCCAGCAGTTCCTTCGGACAGGGTTATAATTCACCCCTCCACTTT. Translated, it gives CASSSFGQGYNSPLHF.

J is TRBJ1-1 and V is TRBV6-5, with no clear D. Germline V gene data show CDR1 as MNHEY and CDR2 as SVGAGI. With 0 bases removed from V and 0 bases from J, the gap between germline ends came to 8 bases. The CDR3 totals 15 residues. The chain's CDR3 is CASSYSRNLNTEAFF. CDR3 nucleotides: TGTGCCAGCAGTTACTCCAGGAACCTGAACACTGAAGCTTTCTTT.

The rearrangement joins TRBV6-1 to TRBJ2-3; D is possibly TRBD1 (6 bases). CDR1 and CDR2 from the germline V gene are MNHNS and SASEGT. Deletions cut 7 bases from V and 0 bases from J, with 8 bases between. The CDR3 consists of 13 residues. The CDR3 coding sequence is TGTGCCAGCACGGACAGTAGCACAGATACGCAGTATTTT. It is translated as CASTDSSTDTQYF.

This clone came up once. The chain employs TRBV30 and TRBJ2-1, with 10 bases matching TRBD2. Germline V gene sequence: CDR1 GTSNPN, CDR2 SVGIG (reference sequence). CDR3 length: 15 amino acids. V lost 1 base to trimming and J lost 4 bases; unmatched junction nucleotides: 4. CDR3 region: CAWSAGTSVYNEQFF. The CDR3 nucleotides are TGTGCCTGGAGTGCGGGGACTAGCGTTTACAATGAGCAGTTCTTC.

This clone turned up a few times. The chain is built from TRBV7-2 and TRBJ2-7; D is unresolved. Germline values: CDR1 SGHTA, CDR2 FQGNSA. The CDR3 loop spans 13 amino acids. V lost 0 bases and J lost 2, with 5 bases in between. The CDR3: CASSLAQTYEQYF. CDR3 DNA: TGTGCCAGCAGCTTAGCGCAGACCTACGAGCAGTACTTC.

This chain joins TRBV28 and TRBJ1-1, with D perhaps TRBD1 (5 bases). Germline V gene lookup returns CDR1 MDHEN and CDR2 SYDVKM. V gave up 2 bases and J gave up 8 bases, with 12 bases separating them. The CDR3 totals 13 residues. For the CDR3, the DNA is TGTGCCAGCAGTTTAGCCCAGGGATGGGAAGCTTTCTTT. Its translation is CASSLAQGWEAFF.

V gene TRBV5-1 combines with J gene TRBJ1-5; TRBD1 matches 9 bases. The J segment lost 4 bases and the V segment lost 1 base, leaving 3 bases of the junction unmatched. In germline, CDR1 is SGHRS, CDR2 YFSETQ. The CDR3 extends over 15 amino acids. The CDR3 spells CASSLHGTGNQPQHF. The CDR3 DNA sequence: TGCGCCAGCAGCTTGCACGGGACAGGGAATCAGCCCCAGCATTTT.

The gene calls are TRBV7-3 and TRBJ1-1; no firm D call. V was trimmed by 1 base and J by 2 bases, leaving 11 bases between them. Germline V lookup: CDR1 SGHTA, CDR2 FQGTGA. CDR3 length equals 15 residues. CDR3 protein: CASSLSGPINTEAFF. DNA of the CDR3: TGTGCCAGCAGCTTAAGCGGGCCAATAAACACTGAAGCTTTCTTT.

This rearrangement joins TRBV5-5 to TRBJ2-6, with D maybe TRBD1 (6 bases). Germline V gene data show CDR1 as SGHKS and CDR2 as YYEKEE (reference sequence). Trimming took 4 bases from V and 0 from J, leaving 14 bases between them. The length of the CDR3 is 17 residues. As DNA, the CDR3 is TGTGCCAGCAGCCAAGGGGGACGGCTCTCTGGGGCCAACGTCCTGACTTTC. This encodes CASSQGGRLSGANVLTF.

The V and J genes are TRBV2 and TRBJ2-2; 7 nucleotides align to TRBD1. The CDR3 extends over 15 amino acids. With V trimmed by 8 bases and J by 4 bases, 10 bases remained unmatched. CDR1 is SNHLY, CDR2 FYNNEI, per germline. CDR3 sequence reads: CASGRQGVGTGELFF. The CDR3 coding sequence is TGTGCCAGCGGCCGACAGGGAGTGGGCACCGGGGAGCTGTTTTTT.

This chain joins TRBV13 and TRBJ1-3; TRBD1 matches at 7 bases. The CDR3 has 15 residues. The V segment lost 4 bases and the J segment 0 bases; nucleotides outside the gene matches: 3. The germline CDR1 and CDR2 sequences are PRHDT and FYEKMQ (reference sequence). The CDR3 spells CASSYGQASGNTIYF. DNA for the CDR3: TGTGCCAGCAGCTACGGACAGGCCTCTGGAAACACCATATATTTT.

The CDR3: CASSPKRLAGGADTQYF. The CDR3 coding sequence is TGTGCCAGCAGCCCGAAACGACTAGCGGGGGGGGCAGATACGCAGTATTTT. The chain uses TRBV7-2 and TRBJ2-3; 14 positions agree with TRBD2. The CDR3 spans 17 residues. V dropped 5 bases and J dropped 4; count of bases not matched to a gene: 8. CDR1 and CDR2 from the germline V gene are SGHTA and FQGNSA.

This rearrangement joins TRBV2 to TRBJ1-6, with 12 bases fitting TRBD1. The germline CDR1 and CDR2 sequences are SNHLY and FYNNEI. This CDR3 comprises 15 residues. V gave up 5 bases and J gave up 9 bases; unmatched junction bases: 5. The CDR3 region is CASSSGTGGLSPLHF. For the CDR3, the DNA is TGTGCCAGCAGTTCCGGGACAGGGGGCCTTTCACCCCTCCACTTT. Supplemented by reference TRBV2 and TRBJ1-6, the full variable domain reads EPEVTQTPSHQVTQMGQEVILRCVPISNHLYFYWYRQILGQKVEFLVSFYNNEISEKSEIFDDQFSVERPDGSNFTLKIRSTKLEDSAMYFCASSSGTGGLSPLHFGNGTRLTVT.

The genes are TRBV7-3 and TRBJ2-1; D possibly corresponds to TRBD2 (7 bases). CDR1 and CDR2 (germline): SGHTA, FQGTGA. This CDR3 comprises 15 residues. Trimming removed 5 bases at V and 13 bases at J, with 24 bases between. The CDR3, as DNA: TGTGCCAGCAGCCCAGAGGGGGGGCTAGCGGCCACCCAGTTCTTC. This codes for CASSPEGGLAATQFF.

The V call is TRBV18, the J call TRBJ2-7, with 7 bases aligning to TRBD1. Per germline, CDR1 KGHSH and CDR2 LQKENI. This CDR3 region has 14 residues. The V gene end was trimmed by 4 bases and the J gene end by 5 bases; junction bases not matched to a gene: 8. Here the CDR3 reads CASSHQTGNHEQYF. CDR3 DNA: TGTGCCAGCTCACACCAGACAGGGAACCACGAGCAGTACTTC. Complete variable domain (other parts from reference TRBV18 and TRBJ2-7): NAGVMQNPRHLVRRRGQEARLRCSPMKGHSHVYWYRQLPEEGLKFMVYLQKENIIDESGMPKERFSAEFPKEGPSILRIQQVVRGDSAAYFCASSHQTGNHEQYFGPGTRLTVT.

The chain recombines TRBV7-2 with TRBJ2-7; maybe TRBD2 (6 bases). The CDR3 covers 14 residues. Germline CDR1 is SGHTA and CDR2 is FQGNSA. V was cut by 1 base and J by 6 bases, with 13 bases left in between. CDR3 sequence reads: CASSLVVQGGEQYF. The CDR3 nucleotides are TGTGCCAGCAGCTTAGTAGTGCAGGGAGGCGAGCAGTACTTC.

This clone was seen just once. CDR3 nucleotides: TGTGCCAACACACACAGGGGAGACTACGAGCAGTACTTC. Translated: CANTHRGDYEQYF. J is TRBJ2-7 and V is TRBV6-4, with TRBD1 matching over 7 bases. The CDR3 covers 13 residues. Germline V gene sequence: CDR1 MRHNA, CDR2 SNTAGT. V trimming: 10 bases; J trimming: 3 bases; junction bases outside the gene matches: 9.

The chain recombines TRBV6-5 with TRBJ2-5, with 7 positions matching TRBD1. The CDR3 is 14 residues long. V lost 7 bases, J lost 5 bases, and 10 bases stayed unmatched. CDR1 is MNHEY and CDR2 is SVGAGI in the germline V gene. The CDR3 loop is CASNRGQLRETQYF. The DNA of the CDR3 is TGTGCCAGCAATAGGGGACAGCTCCGGGAGACCCAGTACTTC.

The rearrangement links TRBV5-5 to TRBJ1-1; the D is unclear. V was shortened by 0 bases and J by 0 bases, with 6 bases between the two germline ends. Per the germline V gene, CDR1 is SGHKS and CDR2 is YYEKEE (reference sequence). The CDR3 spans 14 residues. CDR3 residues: CASSLADLNTEAFF. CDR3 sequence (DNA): TGTGCCAGCAGCTTGGCTGACTTGAACACTGAAGCTTTCTTT. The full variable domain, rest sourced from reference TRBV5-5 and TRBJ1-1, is DAGVTQSPTHLIKTRGQQVTLRCSPISGHKSVSWYQQVLGQGPQFIFQYYEKEERGRGNFPDRFSARQFPNYSSELNVNALLLGDSALYLCASSLADLNTEAFFGQGTRLTVV.

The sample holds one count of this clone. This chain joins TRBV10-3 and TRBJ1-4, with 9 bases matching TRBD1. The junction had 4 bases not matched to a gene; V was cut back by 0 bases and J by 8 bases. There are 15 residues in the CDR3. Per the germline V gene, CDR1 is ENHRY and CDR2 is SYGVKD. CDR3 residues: CAISESGTGREKLFF. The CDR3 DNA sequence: TGTGCCATCAGTGAGTCTGGGACAGGGCGAGAAAAACTGTTTTTT.

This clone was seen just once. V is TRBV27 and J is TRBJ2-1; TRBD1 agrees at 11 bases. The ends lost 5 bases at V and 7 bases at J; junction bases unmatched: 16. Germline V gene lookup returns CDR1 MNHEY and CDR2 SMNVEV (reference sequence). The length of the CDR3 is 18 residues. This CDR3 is CASSHRTGGPPFVNEQFF. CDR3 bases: TGTGCCAGCAGTCACCGGACAGGGGGCCCGCCGTTTGTTAATGAGCAGTTCTTC.

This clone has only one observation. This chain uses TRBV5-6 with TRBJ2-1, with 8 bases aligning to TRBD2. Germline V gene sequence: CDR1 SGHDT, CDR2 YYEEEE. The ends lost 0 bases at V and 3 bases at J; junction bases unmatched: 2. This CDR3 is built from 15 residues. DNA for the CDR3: TGTGCCAGCAGCTTGGGTCGGGAGGGCTACAATGAGCAGTTCTTC. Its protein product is CASSLGREGYNEQFF.

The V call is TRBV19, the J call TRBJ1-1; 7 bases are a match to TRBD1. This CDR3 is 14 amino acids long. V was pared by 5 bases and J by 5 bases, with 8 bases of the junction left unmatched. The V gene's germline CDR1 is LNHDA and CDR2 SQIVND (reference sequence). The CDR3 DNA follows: TGTGCCAGTAGTGAGACAGGGCGAGATACTGAAGCTTTCTTT. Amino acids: CASSETGRDTEAFF.

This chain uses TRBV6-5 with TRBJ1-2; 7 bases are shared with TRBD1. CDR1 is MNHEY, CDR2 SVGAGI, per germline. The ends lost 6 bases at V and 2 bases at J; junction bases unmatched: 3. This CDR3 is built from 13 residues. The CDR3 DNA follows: TGTGCCAGCAGCAAGACAGGGAACTATGGCTACACCTTC. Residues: CASSKTGNYGYTF.

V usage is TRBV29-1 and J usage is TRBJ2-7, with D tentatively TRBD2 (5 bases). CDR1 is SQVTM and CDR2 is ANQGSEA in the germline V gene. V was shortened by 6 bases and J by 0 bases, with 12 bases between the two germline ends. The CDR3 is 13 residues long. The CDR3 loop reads CSVRRGGSYEQYF. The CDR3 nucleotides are TGCAGCGTGAGACGTGGAGGCTCCTACGAGCAGTACTTC.